This entry features one T cell receptor (beta chain) sequence. Its antigen has not been determined. There are no base qualities to consult, and no much larger clone falls within one base. To prepare the library, the immunoSEQ multiplex PCR assay was applied. A mixture of 60 forward primers for TCR Vbeta segments and 13 reverse primers for TCR Jbeta segments was used in the multiplex PCR. The CDR3 region of rearranged TCR beta genes was amplified from genomic DNA by a multiplex PCR assay. On the Illumina HiSeq System, the amplified TCR beta libraries were sequenced as 87-base-pair reads. Per the authors' processing: A later analysis counted approximately 74 million unique TCR beta chains across the 666 repertoires, and some 12 million of these chains were shared by at least two donors. Raw reads were error-corrected and collapsed into unique sequences by a nearest-neighbor algorithm in which closely related sequences were merged to remove PCR and sequencing errors. Alignment of CDR3 sequences to IMGT reference sequences was used to assign V, D and J gene segments. Each retained sequence needed at least a six-nucleotide match to both a V gene segment and a J gene segment. Rearrangements were classified as productive when the CDR3 lacked stop codons and remained in frame with V and J, and all other rearrangements were classified as non-productive. CDR3 was defined by IMGT convention, running from the second conserved V-encoded cysteine to the conserved J-encoded phenylalanine. The earlier analysis of about 590 of the donors excluded sequences that lacked an unambiguous match to a single V gene segment. In an earlier analysis of almost 600 of the donors, a V segment was called functional when productive rearrangements were above 56.7%, and segregating when the standard deviation between donors exceeded 5%. A statistical classification framework was developed to diagnose cytomegalovirus status using the catalog of TCR beta chain sequences. A later analysis assigned V and J genes by comparing TCR nucleotide sequences with IMGT/GENE-DB human TR gene sequences. A later analysis assigned CDR3 sequences and most-parsimonious VDJ recombination scenarios with the TCRdist pipeline. In a later analysis, every TCR beta chain was defined by the combination of its CDR3 amino acid sequence and its V-gene family, and reads without a unique V-gene family were dropped. In a later analysis, around 650 highly shared, low-generation-probability nucleotide sequences were removed to address suspected cross-contamination and a sequencing artifact. In a later analysis, a clonal expansion index was calculated for each public chain from normalized within-repertoire ranks of inferred template counts. A later analysis computed generation probabilities with a VDJ recombination model fitted to out-of-frame rearrangements, and checked the results against IGoR. A later analysis scored TCR-TCR, TCR-HLA and TCR-CMV co-occurrence with hypergeometric tests, applying a repertoire-size bias correction to TCR pairs. A later analysis estimated false discovery rates by permuting HLA or CMV assignments 20 times. In a later analysis, co-occurring TCRs were grouped using DBSCAN, and TCRdist sequence similarity was added for clustering within HLA-allele-positive subsets. Co-occurrence clustering excluded repertoires with fewer than 30,000 or more than 120,000 public chains, plus five with anomalous nucleotide sharing. TCRdb limited this immuneACCESS table to in-frame rearrangements with V and J called. A share of clones is missing; checked studies link under half to unresolved V genes, and the rest is unexplained. Clone size and V and J calls were adopted from that table, with D and trimming inferred from the DNA. This sample is represented by just over 95,000 clones; over 60% of them were singletons. Of the sample, roughly 8.3% is held by the ten largest clones.

This sample was taken from a study of cytomegalovirus exposure and HLA in healthy donors (dated by TCRdb to about 2017). Some background on the complete study: According to an earlier analysis of 550 to 750 of the donors, some 180 million T cells yielded some 110 million unique TCR beta sequences and about 300 Gb of sequence data. Across approximately 420 genotyped donors of the cohort, an average of roughly 230,000 unique TCR beta nucleotide sequences per donor were sequenced, and about a sixth of those sequences were non-productive. The aim of the study was to test whether cataloging public T cell receptors could identify signatures of past pathogen exposure. Donor age, sex, ethnicity and CMV serostatus were compiled alongside the repertoire data. A handful of DR-DQ haplotypes were handled as single units for association and clustering because linkage in the cohort was strong. Using immunosequencing, the study profiled T cell repertoires from around 680 subjects and related those repertoires to cytomegalovirus serostatus. All discovery cohort repertoires had been generated using a single sequencing platform. An earlier analysis of 587 of the donors applied high-throughput TCR beta sequencing to assess whether each TCR beta V gene segment acted as functional or pseudogenic. A later analysis re-examined previously published TCR beta repertoires from about 700 donors and added high-resolution HLA genotyping to investigate patterns of TCR occurrence. Of the 350 to 450 genotyped donors, roughly 80% fell in the genetic ancestry cluster associated with self-reported Caucasian donors. A later genetic analysis used genome-wide SNP genotypes for about 60% of the roughly 700 donors, treating that subset as a discovery cohort. An early release that covered about 600 HLA-typed donors contained approximately 300 gigabases of sequencing data and approximately 85 million unique TCR sequences. Typing coverage varied by locus: about 629-630 donors for A, B, C, DRB1 and DQB1; approximately 500 for DQA1; about 590 for DPA1; more than 450 for DPB1. High-throughput TCR immunosequencing, statistical association of individual TCRs with disease status, and machine learning were combined to predict cytomegalovirus infection status. Class I and class II HLA loci were covered by the typing at four-digit resolution. A separate validation cohort of 90 to 150 different subjects was used in addition to the roughly 720-subject first cohort. Rather than using new phenotypic data, the later analysis identified candidate immune exposures from TCR beta sequences and from how often those sequences occurred across donors.

The cohort consisted of 650 to 850 healthy bone marrow donors. Cohort members were all nominally healthy when sampled, although unrecorded immune exposures were likely present. Of the 670 or so cohort members, almost 300 had positive CMV serostatus and 350 to 450 had negative CMV serostatus, and CMV serostatus was not recorded for the donor. A peripheral blood sample was collected from each donor, and TCR beta sequencing was performed on peripheral blood mononuclear cells. Genomic DNA extraction from the blood cell samples was performed with the Qiagen DNeasy Blood Extraction Kit. Overall study results and their limits: In vitro tests confirmed that a few of the cytomegalovirus-associated TCR beta chains recognize cytomegalovirus antigens. In an earlier analysis of 587 of the donors, most TCR beta V segments appeared in productive rearrangements about 87% or about 30% of the time, broadly matching IMGT annotations. The authors suggested that the approach could potentially be generalized to other disease states and immunological phenotypes. Correlated functional status among segregating V segments might reflect linkage disequilibrium, but an unknown experimental factor could not be ruled out. A later genetic analysis reported fewer N-insertions in productive TCRs among donors in an Asian-associated ancestry cluster than the roughly 620-donor mean. According to a later analysis, TCR association rates differed among HLA loci, with DRB1 alleles showing the most associated TCRs and HLA-C alleles showing the fewest. A further reported finding was that TCR beta sequences accurately predicted the HLA-A and HLA-B alleles for most subjects in the first cohort. Cytomegalovirus status was reported to be diagnosed by the classifier with high specificity and sensitivity in both the original and validation cohorts. This cohort had only TCR beta chains sequenced, and the lack of alpha or paired-chain data limited which features could be detected. Because counts were too low, more than 15 rarely observed V segments, including chromosome 9 orphons, were left out of the earlier analysis of 587 of the donors. Assigning TCR associations to individual alleles was difficult when HLA alleles, especially DR and DQ, strongly co-occurred. CMV serostatus was the only immune exposure information available for the cohort. Sequencing depth was assumed to be roughly uniform across donors in the presence/absence analyses, though that assumption may not hold. A later analysis found that HLA-associated TCR beta chains were more clonally expanded and had lower generation probabilities than equally common non-associated chains. Because some donors lacked HLA typing at each locus, the association tests relied only on the typed subset. A later analysis reported that several top co-occurrence clusters appeared linked to parvovirus B19, influenza, CMV and Epstein-Barr virus. Most TCR sequences were seen in very few donors, while some public TCRs were found in many individuals. A later genetic analysis associated a missense DCLRE1C variant with V-gene and J-gene trimming of TCR beta chains, and an independent cohort replicated the association. Most CMV-associated TCR beta chains appeared to be HLA-restricted in a later analysis, and the HLA associations seemed to be driven largely by CMV exposure. A total of 150 to 200 TCR beta chains were listed by the study as associated with cytomegalovirus. A cluster of highly shared sequence variants was judged likely to be a technical artifact of the sequencing pipeline. Specific HLA alleles were associated with about 17,000 TCR beta sequences at a false discovery rate of 0.05 in a later analysis.

The sample taken for sequencing was PBMCs. The TCR originated in a human donor in good health.

The CDR3 reads CASSSLTGGALETQYF. In nucleotides, the sequence is TGTGCCAGCAGCTCGTTAACAGGGGGCGCGTTGGAGACCCAGTACTTC. This chain joins TRBV7-8 to TRBJ2-5; the junction holds 9 bases that match TRBD1. Its CDR3 holds 16 amino acids, cysteine through phenylalanine. Just CDR3 DNA is preserved here, 48 bases in frame from base 1. Clipping removes 4 bases from V and 5 bases from J, with 11 as the unmatched junction base count. CDR1 and CDR2 are read off the germline V gene as SGHVS and FQNEAQ.